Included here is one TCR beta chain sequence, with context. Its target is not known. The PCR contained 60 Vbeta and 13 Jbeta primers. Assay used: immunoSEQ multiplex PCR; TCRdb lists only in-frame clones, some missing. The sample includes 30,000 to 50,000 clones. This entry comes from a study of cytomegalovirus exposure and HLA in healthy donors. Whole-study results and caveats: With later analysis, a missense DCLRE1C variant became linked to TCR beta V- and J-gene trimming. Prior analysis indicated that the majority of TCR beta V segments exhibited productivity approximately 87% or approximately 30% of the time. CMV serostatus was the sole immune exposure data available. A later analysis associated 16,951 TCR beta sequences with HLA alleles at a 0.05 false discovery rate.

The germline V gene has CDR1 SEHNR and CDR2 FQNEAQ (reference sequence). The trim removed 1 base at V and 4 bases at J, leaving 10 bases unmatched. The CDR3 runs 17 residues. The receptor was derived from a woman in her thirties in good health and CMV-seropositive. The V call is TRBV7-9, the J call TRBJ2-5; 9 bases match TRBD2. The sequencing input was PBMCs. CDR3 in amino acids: CASSLVLAGGASETQYF. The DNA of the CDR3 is TGTGCCAGCAGCTTAGTGCTGGCGGGGGGGGCCTCAGAGACCCAGTACTTC.